This TCR beta chain was observed in a study of blood T cell repertoires in COVID-19. Produced via immunoSEQ multiplex PCR; TCRdb's table is partial and in-frame only. The sample comprises more than 150,000 clones, 80% to 90% of which are singletons, and around 21% rests with the top ten. The source is a man between 70 and 80 years old with active or convalescent COVID-19. The sample consisted of peripheral blood.

CDR3 sequence (DNA): TGTGCCAGCAGTGATCGGAGAAACGAGCAGTACTTC. Translation: CASSDRRNEQYF. This sequence joins TRBV6-1 and TRBJ2-7; D is unresolved. This CDR3 comprises 12 residues. The V gene's germline CDR1 is MNHNS and CDR2 SASEGT. The V and J ends lost 3 bases and 5 bases respectively, with 8 bases between them.